By its share, the clone carrying this T cell receptor (beta chain) is medium-sized. The antigen remains unidentified. This sample is part of a study of type 1 regulatory T cells. The overall study: This in vitro CD4 product, T-allo10, is enriched for Tr1 cells and alloantigen-specific.

One entry per CDR3 protein, called by TCRdb with MiXCR from the reads. The table includes 24,000 or so distinct CDR3 sequences, approximately 44% detected once. This CDR3 has 16 amino acids. Germline V gives CDR1 MGHRA, CDR2 YSYEKL. The ends were cut back, 4 bases at V and 6 bases at J, with 19 bases in the middle. This TCR was recovered from a human donor in good health. The chain employs TRBV4-1 and TRBJ1-5, with D possibly TRBD1 on 6 matching bases. What was sequenced was cultured T cells, either the whole culture or a sorted T cell fraction (not recorded which). The CDR3 DNA is TGCGCCAGCAGCCGACCGGGACACCCGGGGAGTCAGCCCCAGCATTTT. Its protein product is CASSRPGHPGSQPQHF.